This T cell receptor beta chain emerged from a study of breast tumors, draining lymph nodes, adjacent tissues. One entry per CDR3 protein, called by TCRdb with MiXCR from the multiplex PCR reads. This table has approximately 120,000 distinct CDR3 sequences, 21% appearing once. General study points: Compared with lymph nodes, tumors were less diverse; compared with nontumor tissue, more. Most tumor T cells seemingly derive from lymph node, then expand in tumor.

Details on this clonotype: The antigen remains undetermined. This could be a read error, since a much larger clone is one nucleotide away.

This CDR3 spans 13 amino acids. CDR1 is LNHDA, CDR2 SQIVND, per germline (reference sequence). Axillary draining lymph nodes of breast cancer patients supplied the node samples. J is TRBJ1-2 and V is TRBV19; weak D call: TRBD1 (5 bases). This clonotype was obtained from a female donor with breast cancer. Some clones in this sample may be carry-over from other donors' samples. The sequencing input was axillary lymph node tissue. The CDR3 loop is CVSSPPQGYGYTF. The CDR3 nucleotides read TGTGTCAGTAGCCCCCCGCAGGGTTATGGCTACACCTTC.